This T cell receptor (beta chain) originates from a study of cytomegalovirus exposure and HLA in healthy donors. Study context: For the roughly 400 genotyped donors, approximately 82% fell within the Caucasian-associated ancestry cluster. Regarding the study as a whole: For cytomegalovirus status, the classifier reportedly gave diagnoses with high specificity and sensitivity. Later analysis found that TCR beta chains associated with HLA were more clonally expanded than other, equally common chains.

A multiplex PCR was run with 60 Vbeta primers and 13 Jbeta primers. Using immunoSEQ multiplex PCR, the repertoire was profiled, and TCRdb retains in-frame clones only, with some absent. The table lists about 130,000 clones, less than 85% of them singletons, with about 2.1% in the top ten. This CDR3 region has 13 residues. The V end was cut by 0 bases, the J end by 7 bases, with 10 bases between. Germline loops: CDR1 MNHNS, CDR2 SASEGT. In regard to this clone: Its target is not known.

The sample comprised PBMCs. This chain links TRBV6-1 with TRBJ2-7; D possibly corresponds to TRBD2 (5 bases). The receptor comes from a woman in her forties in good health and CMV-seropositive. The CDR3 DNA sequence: TGTGCCAGCAGTGAAGCGGCAGGAGGTGAGCAGTACTTC. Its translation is CASSEAAGGEQYF.